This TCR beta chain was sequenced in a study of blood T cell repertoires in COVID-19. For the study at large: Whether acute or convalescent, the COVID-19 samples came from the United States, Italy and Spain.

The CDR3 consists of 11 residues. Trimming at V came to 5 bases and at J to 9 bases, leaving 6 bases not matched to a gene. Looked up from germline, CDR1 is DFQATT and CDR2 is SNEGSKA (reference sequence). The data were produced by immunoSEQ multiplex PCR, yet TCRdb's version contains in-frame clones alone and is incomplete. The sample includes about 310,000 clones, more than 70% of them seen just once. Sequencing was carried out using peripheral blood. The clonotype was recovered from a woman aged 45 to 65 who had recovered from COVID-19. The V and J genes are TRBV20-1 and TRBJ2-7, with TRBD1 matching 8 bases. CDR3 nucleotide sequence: TGCAGTGCTTACAACAGGGGGTTGCAGTACTTC. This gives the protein CSAYNRGLQYF.